This is a list of T cell receptor beta chains from one sample in a study of technical replicates of blood from a handful of donors. Method: immunoSEQ multiplex PCR; TCRdb's copy keeps in-frame clones and lacks some. The table has fewer than 20,000 clones, about nine tenths seen once. The sample comprised PBMCs. These receptors were taken from a human donor in good health. Both conserved end residues are part of each CDR3. The order of the fields is J gene, clone size, D gene, V gene, CDR3 DNA, CDR3 protein. A D gene is named only where the DNA matches it firmly. The size entry is marked missing in some rows and otherwise reads once, few, many or a size class.

J: TRBJ2-5
size: -
D: -
V: TRBV30
DNA: TGTGCCTGGAGAGTGGACTACCAAGAGACCCAGTACTTC
CDR3: CAWRVDYQETQYF

J: TRBJ2-7
size: -
D: TRBD1
V: TRBV6-1
DNA: TGTGCCACCCTGGACAGGGCCTCCTACGAGCAGTACTTC
CDR3: CATLDRASYEQYF

J: TRBJ1-4
size: -
D: -
V: TRBV6-1
DNA: TGTGCCAGCAGATCGAGGGGGGGGGAAAAACTGTTTTTT
CDR3: CASRSRGGEKLFF

J: TRBJ2-5
size: -
D: -
V: TRBV18
DNA: TGTGCCAGCTCACCCGCTGGAGAAGGAGAGACCCAGTACTTC
CDR3: CASSPAGEGETQYF

J: TRBJ2-1
size: -
D: -
V: TRBV7-3
DNA: TGTGCCAGCAGCTTAAGCCCCTACTCCTACAATGAGCAGTTCTTC
CDR3: CASSLSPYSYNEQFF

J: TRBJ2-7
size: -
D: -
V: TRBV7-2
DNA: TGTGCCAGCAGCCGAGGAGGACAGTTCTACGAGCAGTACTTC
CDR3: CASSRGGQFYEQYF

J: TRBJ2-2
size: -
D: -
V: TRBV7-9
DNA: TGTGCCAGCAGCTTGGGGGGAGGTGGCACCGGGGAGCTGTTTTTT
CDR3: CASSLGGGGTGELFF

J: TRBJ2-1
size: -
D: TRBD2
V: TRBV7-3
DNA: TGTGCCAGCAGCTTGAGCGGGAGTCAGGCCAATGAGCAGTTCTTC
CDR3: CASSLSGSQANEQFF

J: TRBJ2-1
size: -
D: -
V: TRBV11-3
DNA: TGTGCCAGCAGCTTAACCAGGTTTGATGGCTACAATGAGCAGTTCTTC
CDR3: CASSLTRFDGYNEQFF

J: TRBJ1-4
size: -
D: -
V: TRBV18
DNA: TGTGCCAGCTCACGGTCCCAGGCGAATGAAAAGCTGTTTTTT
CDR3: CASSRSQANEKLFF

J: TRBJ1-2
size: -
D: -
V: TRBV28
DNA: TGTGCCAGCACCACCCGGGGGAGCAGAGCTAACTATGGCTACACCTTC
CDR3: CASTTRGSRANYGYTF

J: TRBJ2-7
size: -
D: -
V: TRBV6-1
DNA: TGTGCCAGCAGTGAACTGTGGGACATGGACGAGCAGTACTTC
CDR3: CASSELWDMDEQYF

J: TRBJ2-3
size: once
D: TRBD2
V: TRBV6-4
DNA: TGTGCCAGCAGTGACTCGACAGCGGGAGGACACACAGATACGCAGTATTTT
CDR3: CASSDSTAGGHTDTQYF

J: TRBJ2-6
size: -
D: -
V: TRBV10-2
DNA: TGCGCCAGCTTAGTATCTGGGGCCAACGTCCTGACTTTC
CDR3: CASLVSGANVLTF

J: TRBJ2-1
size: -
D: TRBD2
V: TRBV27
DNA: TGTGCCAGCAGCCCCATAGCGGGATCGACTTACAATGAGCAGTTCTTC
CDR3: CASSPIAGSTYNEQFF

J: TRBJ2-1
size: -
D: TRBD1
V: TRBV10-3
DNA: TGTGCCATCAGTGGGACAGGGTACAATGAGCAGTTCTTC
CDR3: CAISGTGYNEQFF

J: TRBJ2-1
size: -
D: TRBD2
V: TRBV27
DNA: TGTGCCAGCAGTTCTTACACCTTCTTGGGCGGGAGGGAGAGGGGCAATGAGCAGTTCTTC
CDR3: CASSSYTFLGGRERGNEQFF

J: TRBJ2-2
size: -
D: -
V: TRBV30
DNA: TGTGCCTGGAGTAAGTCTTACAGGGCATTGAACACCGGGGAGCTGTTTTTT
CDR3: CAWSKSYRALNTGELFF

J: TRBJ2-7
size: -
D: -
V: TRBV5-5
DNA: TGTGCCAGCAGCAAGGCTTCGGCGGGCGAGCAGTACTTC
CDR3: CASSKASAGEQYF

J: TRBJ2-7
size: few
D: TRBD2
V: TRBV4-2
DNA: TGTGCCAGCAGCCAAGAAGGGCTAGCGGGTTTCGTATACGAGCAGTACTTC
CDR3: CASSQEGLAGFVYEQYF

J: TRBJ2-5
size: once
D: -
V: TRBV7-2
DNA: TGTGCCAGCAGCTCTGAGGGCAGGGGCCGAGAGACCCAGTACTTC
CDR3: CASSSEGRGRETQYF

J: TRBJ1-5
size: -
D: TRBD1
V: TRBV6-1
DNA: TGTGCCAGCAGGGAACAGGGGGCGGCGGGTAATCAGCCCCAGCATTTT
CDR3: CASREQGAAGNQPQHF

J: TRBJ2-2
size: -
D: TRBD2
V: TRBV5-1
DNA: TGCGCCAGCGGCCCGGGACTAGCGGGAGCTGGGGAGCTGTTTTTT
CDR3: CASGPGLAGAGELFF

J: TRBJ2-7
size: few
D: TRBD1
V: TRBV18
DNA: TGTGCCAGCTCACCACCACAGGGGTTCTCCTACGAGCAGTACTTC
CDR3: CASSPPQGFSYEQYF

J: TRBJ1-5
size: -
D: TRBD1
V: TRBV7-9
DNA: TGTGCCAGCAGCTGGGACAGCCTCAATCAGCCCCAGCATTTT
CDR3: CASSWDSLNQPQHF

J: TRBJ2-3
size: -
D: -
V: TRBV5-1
DNA: TGCGCCAGCACCCGGGGGTCTATTACAGATACGCAGTATTTT
CDR3: CASTRGSITDTQYF

J: TRBJ1-2
size: few
D: TRBD1
V: TRBV7-9
DNA: TGTGCCAGCAGCCAACAGGGGGTCTATGGCTACACCTTC
CDR3: CASSQQGVYGYTF

J: TRBJ1-1
size: -
D: -
V: TRBV19
DNA: TGTGCCACTAAGACAAGAATGAACACTGAAGCTTTCTTT
CDR3: CATKTRMNTEAFF

J: TRBJ2-3
size: -
D: TRBD2
V: TRBV9
DNA: TGTGCCAGCAGCGTATCTAGCGGGAGTGTTCCAAGCACAGATACGCAGTATTTT
CDR3: CASSVSSGSVPSTDTQYF

J: TRBJ2-7
size: -
D: TRBD1
V: TRBV6-1
DNA: TGTGCCAGCAGTGAATCGGACAGGGAATCGAAAGAGCAGTACTTC
CDR3: CASSESDRESKEQYF

J: TRBJ1-2
size: -
D: TRBD1
V: TRBV6-5
DNA: TGTGCCAGCAGAGCATCGGGACAGGCCTTAGGCTACACCTTC
CDR3: CASRASGQALGYTF

J: TRBJ2-7
size: -
D: TRBD2
V: TRBV5-1
DNA: TGCGCCAGCAGCCGCGGGACTAGCGGTGGCTACGAGCAGTACTTC
CDR3: CASSRGTSGGYEQYF

J: TRBJ2-1
size: -
D: TRBD1
V: TRBV10-2
DNA: TGCGCCAGCAGTGAACAGGGGGCGAGCAATGAGCAGTTCTTC
CDR3: CASSEQGASNEQFF

J: TRBJ2-7
size: -
D: TRBD1
V: TRBV19
DNA: TGTGCCAGTAGTGTACCGACAGGGCCGAGCTCCTACGAGCAGTACTTC
CDR3: CASSVPTGPSSYEQYF

J: TRBJ2-1
size: -
D: -
V: TRBV25-1
DNA: TGTGCCAGCAGTGCGGCGGGCCCGCCGGGATCTGAGCAGTTCTTC
CDR3: CASSAAGPPGSEQFF

J: TRBJ1-1
size: -
D: -
V: TRBV30
DNA: TGTGCCTGGAGGGCCATGAACACTGAAGCTTTCTTT
CDR3: CAWRAMNTEAFF

J: TRBJ1-2
size: -
D: TRBD1
V: TRBV27
DNA: TGTGCCAGCAGTCCCGACGGGACAGGGGTCTTTGGCTACACCTTC
CDR3: CASSPDGTGVFGYTF

J: TRBJ2-3
size: -
D: TRBD2
V: TRBV2
DNA: TGTGCCACCCTCAGTGGACTAGCGGGCGGAGGGGCATGGAGCACAGATACGCAGTATTTT
CDR3: CATLSGLAGGGAWSTDTQYF

J: TRBJ2-1
size: -
D: TRBD2
V: TRBV4-2
DNA: TGTGCCAGCAGCCAAGATCCTAGCGGGGCCTACAATGAGCAGTTCTTC
CDR3: CASSQDPSGAYNEQFF

J: TRBJ2-1
size: -
D: TRBD1
V: TRBV11-3
DNA: TGTGCCAGCAGCTTAGTCGGGGACAGCGAGCAGTTCTTC
CDR3: CASSLVGDSEQFF

J: TRBJ2-1
size: -
D: -
V: TRBV4-1
DNA: TGCGCCAGCAGCCAAGAACGGGGGATGGAGTACTACAATGAGCAGTTCTTC
CDR3: CASSQERGMEYYNEQFF

J: TRBJ2-7
size: once
D: -
V: TRBV14
DNA: TGTGCCAGCAGCCAAGTGTGGACTACCGACGAGCAGTACTTC
CDR3: CASSQVWTTDEQYF

J: TRBJ2-2
size: -
D: -
V: TRBV30
DNA: TGTGCCTTCAATACCGCGGGGAACACCGGGGAGCTGTTTTTT
CDR3: CAFNTAGNTGELFF

J: TRBJ1-5
size: once
D: -
V: TRBV6-1
DNA: TGTGCCAGCAGTGAATGGCCAGGAAATCAGCCCCAGCATTTT
CDR3: CASSEWPGNQPQHF

J: TRBJ1-1
size: -
D: TRBD1
V: TRBV19
DNA: TGTGCCAGTATGGAGGGGACAGCGAACACTGAAGCTTTCTTT
CDR3: CASMEGTANTEAFF

J: TRBJ1-1
size: -
D: -
V: TRBV6-6
DNA: TGTGCCAGCAGCCCTCAGGGGACTGAAGCTTTCTTT
CDR3: CASSPQGTEAFF

J: TRBJ1-2
size: -
D: TRBD1
V: TRBV10-1
DNA: TGCGCCAGCAGTATAGACAGGGCCTATGGCTACACCTTC
CDR3: CASSIDRAYGYTF

J: TRBJ2-7
size: -
D: -
V: TRBV9
DNA: TGTGCCAGCAGCGTAGGGCTTACGGGCGAGCAGTACTTC
CDR3: CASSVGLTGEQYF

J: TRBJ2-7
size: -
D: -
V: TRBV19
DNA: TGTGCCAGTAGTATCATCGGGGCGGGAAGGGGCGAGCAGTACTTC
CDR3: CASSIIGAGRGEQYF

J: TRBJ1-2
size: once
D: TRBD1
V: TRBV28
DNA: TGTGCCAGCAGTCCTCAGGGGGACTATGGCTACACCTTC
CDR3: CASSPQGDYGYTF

J: TRBJ2-3
size: once
D: TRBD2
V: TRBV30
DNA: TGTGCCTGGAGTGTAGGGGCTAGCGGAAGCACAGATACGCAGTATTTT
CDR3: CAWSVGASGSTDTQYF

J: TRBJ2-7
size: -
D: TRBD2
V: TRBV30
DNA: TGTGCCTGGACTATGGCGGGGGTTACCTACGAGCAGTACTTC
CDR3: CAWTMAGVTYEQYF

J: TRBJ2-7
size: -
D: TRBD1
V: TRBV11-3
DNA: TGTGCCAGCAGCCGAACAGGGGGGTACGAGCAGTACTTC
CDR3: CASSRTGGYEQYF

J: TRBJ2-1
size: -
D: -
V: TRBV6-1
DNA: TGTGCCAGCAGTTTCACGACAGGTATATTGGATGAGCAGTTCTTC
CDR3: CASSFTTGILDEQFF

J: TRBJ2-7
size: -
D: TRBD2
V: TRBV6-5
DNA: TGTGCCAGCAGTTACCGCAGTAGTCAGGGAGGGTACGAGCAGTACTTC
CDR3: CASSYRSSQGGYEQYF

J: TRBJ2-5
size: medium-sized
D: TRBD2
V: TRBV28
DNA: TGTGCCAGCACCGCAGGGCGGGAGGGGGGGGAGACCCAGTACTTC
CDR3: CASTAGREGGETQYF

J: TRBJ2-7
size: -
D: -
V: TRBV28
DNA: TGTGCCAGCAGAACTGCCGGGCTAGCGAAAACCTACGAGCAGTACTTC
CDR3: CASRTAGLAKTYEQYF

J: TRBJ2-3
size: once
D: TRBD1
V: TRBV10-2
DNA: TGCGCCAGCAGACGACAGGGTCGTAACACAGATACGCAGTATTTT
CDR3: CASRRQGRNTDTQYF

J: TRBJ2-1
size: -
D: TRBD2
V: TRBV9
DNA: TGTGCCAGCAGCACGGGGGGGAAATACAATGAGCAGTTCTTC
CDR3: CASSTGGKYNEQFF

J: TRBJ1-6
size: once
D: TRBD1
V: TRBV5-1
DNA: TGCGCCAGCAAACTCTCGGGACAGGGTGATTCACCCCTCCACTTT
CDR3: CASKLSGQGDSPLHF